A selection of T cell receptor beta chains follows, all from one sample in a study of blood T cells in healthy people across ages. TCRdb reprocessed the 5' RACE reads with MiXCR, giving one entry per CDR3 protein. The sample has fewer than 2 million distinct CDR3 sequences; roughly 43% are singletons. The specimen was blood. These receptors were collected from a human donor in good health. Each CDR3 is given with its conserved first and last residue. A D gene is named only where the DNA matches it firmly. Size is omitted from some rows. Given values are once, few, many or a class for expanded clones.

D	size	V	J	DNA	CDR3
-	-	TRBV5-1	TRBJ1-4	TGCGCCAGCAGCTTGCAACAGGCGAATGAAAAACTGTTTTTT	CASSLQQANEKLFF
TRBD1	-	TRBV5-1	TRBJ2-1	TGCGCCAGCAGCTCGGACAGGGGATATTACAATGAGCAGTTCTTC	CASSSDRGYYNEQFF
TRBD1	few	TRBV20-1	TRBJ1-6	TGCAGTGCATCAAAACGGGACAGAAGTAATTCACCCCTCCACTTT	CSASKRDRSNSPLHF
TRBD2	-	TRBV5-1	TRBJ2-7	TGCGCCAGCAGCTTAACCCCTAGCGGGGGGACCTACGAGCAGTACTTC	CASSLTPSGGTYEQYF
-	few	TRBV2	TRBJ1-1	TGTGCCAGCACGGGCCCTCGAGGGACTGAAGCTTTCTTT	CASTGPRGTEAFF
-	-	TRBV28	TRBJ2-1	TGTGCCAGCAGCCCCCCCGGCGTAAATGAGCAGTTCTTC	CASSPPGVNEQFF
-	-	TRBV11-3	TRBJ2-2	TGTGCCAGCAAGAGAGGTGGCGGGGAGCTGTTTTTT	CASKRGGGELFF
TRBD1	-	TRBV6-5	TRBJ1-2	TGTGCCAGCGCAAACACAGGGGAATACCCTGGCTACACCTTC	CASANTGEYPGYTF
-	few	TRBV7-8	TRBJ1-4	TGTGCCAGCAGCCCGTACAGGGTTAGCGCTAATGAAAAACTGTTTTTT	CASSPYRVSANEKLFF
TRBD1	-	TRBV10-3	TRBJ1-4	TGTGCCATCAGGTCCGGGACAGGGCTTAATGAAAAACTGTTTTTT	CAIRSGTGLNEKLFF
-	-	TRBV27	TRBJ2-3	TGTGCCAGCAGTACTGACAGTAGCACAGATACGCAGTATTTT	CASSTDSSTDTQYF
-	once	TRBV27	TRBJ2-1	TGTGCCAGCAGTTTTCTGTTAGACTGGAGCTCCTACAATGAGCAGTTCTTC	CASSFLLDWSSYNEQFF
-	-	TRBV7-3	TRBJ2-3	TGTGCCAGCAGCTTCGCCGGGGGTGCAGATACGCAGTATTTT	CASSFAGGADTQYF
TRBD1	-	TRBV7-2	TRBJ1-2	TGTGCCAGCAGCTTAGCGTACAGGGGGCTTAGTTGGGATGGCTACACCTTC	CASSLAYRGLSWDGYTF
TRBD1	-	TRBV20-1	TRBJ1-1	TGCAGTGCTAGAGACGCCAACAGGGGGGTGAACACTGAAGCTTTCTTT	CSARDANRGVNTEAFF
-	few	TRBV2	TRBJ2-5	TGTGCCAGAAGCGACGGGAATCAAGAGACCCAGTACTTC	CARSDGNQETQYF
TRBD1	-	TRBV20-1	TRBJ2-2	TGCAGTGCAACGGGACAGTCGAACACCGGGGAGCTGTTTTTT	CSATGQSNTGELFF
-	-	TRBV20-1	TRBJ2-7	TGCAGTGCGGCACCATCCGCCGGGGTAGGCGAGCAGTACTTC	CSAAPSAGVGEQYF
TRBD1	-	TRBV7-2	TRBJ1-2	TGTGCCAGCAGCTTACTTCCGGGACAGGGTTTACGCTACACCTTC	CASSLLPGQGLRYTF
TRBD1	-	TRBV27	TRBJ2-3	TGTGCCAGCCAAAGACAGGGGGCAATAGATACGCAGTATTTT	CASQRQGAIDTQYF
-	-	TRBV10-3	TRBJ2-1	TGTGCCATCAGTGATATAACTCCCTCCTACAATGAGCAGTTCTTC	CAISDITPSYNEQFF
TRBD2	many	TRBV6-2/TRBV6-3	TRBJ2-1	TGTGCCAGCAGTCCTAGCGGGGGGTTGGATGAGCAGTTCTTC	CASSPSGGLDEQFF
TRBD1	-	TRBV28	TRBJ1-6	TGTGCCAGCAGACACCCGGGACAGGGGCATAATTCACCCCTCCACTTT	CASRHPGQGHNSPLHF